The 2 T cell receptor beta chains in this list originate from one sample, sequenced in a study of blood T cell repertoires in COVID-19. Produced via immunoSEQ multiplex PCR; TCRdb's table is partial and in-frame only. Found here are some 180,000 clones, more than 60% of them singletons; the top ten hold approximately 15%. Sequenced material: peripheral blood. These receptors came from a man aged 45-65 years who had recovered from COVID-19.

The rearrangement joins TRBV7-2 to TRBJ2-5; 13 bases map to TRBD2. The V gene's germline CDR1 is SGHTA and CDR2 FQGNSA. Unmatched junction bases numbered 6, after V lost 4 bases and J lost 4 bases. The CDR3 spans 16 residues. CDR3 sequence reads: CASSWTSGRVRETQYF. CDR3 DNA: TGTGCCAGCAGCTGGACTAGCGGGAGAGTTAGAGAGACCCAGTACTTC. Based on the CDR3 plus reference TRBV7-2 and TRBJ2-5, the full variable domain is GAGVSQSPSNKVTEKGKDVELRCDPISGHTALYWYRQSLGQGLEFLIYFQGNSAPDKSGLPSDRFSAERTGGSVSTLTIQRTQQEDSAVYLCASSWTSGRVRETQYFGPGTRLLVL.

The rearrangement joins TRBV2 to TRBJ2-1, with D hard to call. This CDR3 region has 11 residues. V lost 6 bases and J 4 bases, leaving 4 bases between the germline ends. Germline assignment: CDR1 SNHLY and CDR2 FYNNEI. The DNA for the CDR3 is TGTGCCAGCAGCGAGTACAATGAGCAGTTCTTC. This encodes CASSEYNEQFF.